This T cell receptor (beta chain) was profiled in a study of cytomegalovirus exposure and HLA in healthy donors (dated by TCRdb to the late 2010s). General notes on the study: According to an earlier analysis of a few hundred of the donors, some 170 million T cells yielded 100 million or so unique TCR beta sequences and about 280 Gb of sequence data. An early release covering about 600 HLA-typed donors comprised approximately 300 gigabases of sequencing data and about 90 million unique TCR sequences. Among the approximately 420 genotyped donors, around 81% belonged to the genetic ancestry cluster associated with self-reported Caucasian donors. The study aimed to test whether signatures of past pathogen exposure could be identified by cataloging public T cell receptors. The study profiled the T cell repertoires of 500 to 800 subjects by immunosequencing and related them to cytomegalovirus serostatus. Besides the first cohort of 666 subjects, a separate validation cohort made up of over 100 different subjects was used. High-throughput TCR immunosequencing, statistical association of individual TCRs with disease status, and machine learning were combined to predict cytomegalovirus infection status. In a later analysis, previously published TCR beta repertoires from 550 to 700 donors were re-analyzed and high-resolution HLA genotyping was added so that TCR occurrence patterns could be studied. The later analysis used no new phenotypic data to find candidate immune exposures, relying instead on TCR beta sequences and their occurrence across donors. An earlier analysis of around 540 of the donors applied high-throughput TCR beta sequencing to assess whether each TCR beta V gene segment acted as functional or pseudogenic. Donor age, sex, ethnicity and CMV serostatus were compiled alongside the repertoire data. A later genetic analysis took genome-wide SNP genotypes for about three fifths of the 666 donors and used that subset as a discovery cohort. All discovery cohort repertoires had been generated using a single sequencing platform. HLA typing covered class I and class II loci at four-digit resolution. Typing coverage varied by locus: roughly 629-640 donors for A, B, C, DRB1 and DQB1; approximately 500 for DQA1; about 590 for DPA1; roughly 470 for DPB1. Several DR-DQ haplotypes were handled as single units for association and clustering, since linkage in the cohort was strong. Across about 380 genotyped donors of the cohort, an average of 235,054 unique TCR beta nucleotide sequences per donor were sequenced, and 15% to 20% of those sequences were non-productive. Overall study outcomes, separate from this receptor: Presence/absence analyses assumed roughly uniform sequencing depth across donors, an assumption that may not hold. A further reported finding was that TCR beta sequences accurately predicted the HLA-A and HLA-B alleles for most subjects in the first cohort. In a later analysis, several top co-occurrence clusters were reported to appear linked to parvovirus B19, influenza, CMV and Epstein-Barr virus. The only immune exposure information available for the cohort was CMV serostatus. Some IMGT-functional V segments, including TRBV6-2 and TRBV6-3, could not be told apart with the 87-base-pair reads, so those segments were excluded. In the study, approximately 160 TCR beta chains were listed as associated with cytomegalovirus. The classifier was reported to diagnose cytomegalovirus status with high specificity and sensitivity in both the original and validation cohorts. The earlier analysis of some 540 of the donors excluded 15 to 20 rarely observed V segments, including chromosome 9 orphons, because counts were too low. A later analysis associated 16,951 TCR beta sequences with specific HLA alleles at a false discovery rate of 0.05. When HLA alleles, especially DR and DQ, strongly co-occurred, TCR associations were difficult to assign to individual alleles. In a later analysis, TCR association rates were found to vary across HLA loci, with the most associated TCRs seen for DRB1 alleles and the fewest for HLA-C alleles. Most TCR sequences were seen in very few donors, while some public TCRs were found in many individuals. An association between a missense DCLRE1C variant and V-gene and J-gene trimming of TCR beta chains was found in a later genetic analysis and replicated in an independent cohort. A later analysis found that most CMV-associated TCR beta chains appeared HLA-restricted, with HLA associations seemingly driven largely by CMV exposure. The authors suggested that the approach could potentially be extended to other disease states and immunological phenotypes. Three of the identified cytomegalovirus-associated TCR beta chains were confirmed in vitro to be specific for cytomegalovirus antigens. Linkage disequilibrium might explain the correlated functional status among segregating V segments, but an unknown experimental factor could not be ruled out. Because HLA typing was missing for some donors at each locus, association tests included only the typed subset. Only TCR beta chains were sequenced in this cohort, and the absence of alpha or paired-chain data limited detectable features. In an earlier analysis of about 600 of the donors, most TCR beta V segments appeared in productive rearrangements about 90% or about 30% of the time, broadly matching IMGT annotations. A cluster of highly shared sequence variants was judged likely to represent a technical artifact of the sequencing pipeline. A later analysis found that HLA-associated TCR beta chains were more clonally expanded and had lower generation probabilities than equally common non-associated chains. A later genetic analysis reported fewer N-insertions in productive TCRs among donors in an Asian-associated ancestry cluster than the roughly 720-donor mean.

Comments on this clone: Its antigen has not been determined. No much larger clonotype is one base removed from it; base qualities were not supplied.

Libraries were made using the immunoSEQ multiplex PCR assay. A mixture of 60 forward primers for TCR Vbeta segments and 13 reverse primers for TCR Jbeta segments was used in the multiplex PCR. Amplification of the CDR3 region of rearranged TCR beta genes was performed with a multiplex PCR assay on genomic DNA. On the Illumina HiSeq System, the amplified TCR beta libraries were sequenced as 87-base-pair reads. The authors' analysis ran thus. A later analysis counted about 80 million unique TCR beta chains across the 650 to 700 repertoires, and about 10 million of these chains were shared by at least two donors. Raw reads were error-corrected and collapsed into unique sequences by a nearest-neighbor algorithm in which closely related sequences were merged to remove PCR and sequencing errors. V, D and J gene segments were assigned by aligning CDR3 sequences to IMGT reference sequences. Each retained sequence needed at least a six-nucleotide match to both a V gene segment and a J gene segment. A rearrangement was called productive if the CDR3 had no stop codons and remained in frame with V and J, and every other rearrangement was called non-productive. Following IMGT convention, CDR3 was defined as the stretch from the second conserved V-encoded cysteine up to the conserved J-encoded phenylalanine. The earlier analysis of about 620 of the donors excluded sequences that lacked an unambiguous match to a single V gene segment. An earlier analysis of fewer than 750 of the donors called V segments functional above 56.7% productive rearrangements and segregating when the between-donor standard deviation exceeded 5%. A statistical classification framework was developed to diagnose cytomegalovirus status using the catalog of TCR beta chain sequences. In a later analysis, TCR nucleotide sequences were compared against IMGT/GENE-DB human TR gene sequences so that V and J genes could be assigned. Using the TCRdist pipeline, a later analysis assigned CDR3 sequences along with most-parsimonious VDJ recombination scenarios. A later analysis defined each TCR beta chain by its CDR3 amino acid sequence plus V-gene family, and excluded reads lacking a unique V-gene family. A later analysis removed 592 highly shared, low-generation-probability nucleotide sequences to deal with suspected cross-contamination and a sequencing artifact. For each public chain, a later analysis derived a clonal expansion index from normalized ranks of inferred template counts within each repertoire. In a later analysis, generation probabilities were computed with a VDJ recombination model fitted to out-of-frame rearrangements, and the resulting probabilities were checked against IGoR. Hypergeometric tests were used in a later analysis to score TCR-TCR, TCR-HLA and TCR-CMV co-occurrence, with a repertoire-size bias correction applied to the TCR pairs. False discovery rates were estimated in a later analysis by permuting HLA or CMV assignments 20 times. A later analysis grouped co-occurring TCRs with DBSCAN, adding TCRdist sequence similarity when clustering within HLA-allele-positive subsets. Repertoires with fewer than 30,000 or more than 120,000 public chains were left out of co-occurrence clustering, as were several repertoires with anomalous nucleotide sharing. The source is immuneACCESS, and TCRdb retained only in-frame sequences with V and J called. Part of the clones is not carried over; for the studies checked, unresolved V genes explain less than half of this, and the remainder is unexplained. Clone size and the V and J calls come from that table; the DNA yielded D and trimming. In this sample the table shows around 170,000 clones, more than 60% of which occur a single time. Roughly 1.4% of the sample is held by the ten biggest clonotypes.

The cohort was made up of 666 healthy bone marrow donors. At the time of sampling, all cohort members were nominally healthy, though unrecorded immune exposures were likely present. The donor tested CMV seronegative, placing the donor among the 350 to 400 seronegative members of the cohort. Each donor provided a peripheral blood sample, and peripheral blood mononuclear cells were used for TCR beta sequencing. Genomic DNA extraction from the blood cell samples was performed with the Qiagen DNeasy Blood Extraction Kit. V loses 4 bases at its end and J loses 2 bases; junction bases beyond the gene matches: 10. CDR1 and CDR2 are drawn from the germline V gene (reference sequence): GTSNPN, SVGIG. CDR3 length: 15 amino acids, cysteine to phenylalanine. The entry retains the CDR3 DNA only, 45 bases that are in frame from base 1.

Sequencing used PBMCs. The TCR was taken from a man younger than 35 in good health and CMV-seronegative. The sequence is built from TRBV30 and TRBJ1-2; 7 bases in the junction line up with TRBD1. The DNA sequence is as follows: TGTGCCTGGACTGCAGATCTGGGACAGAACTATGGCTACACCTTC. The encoded protein is CAWTADLGQNYGYTF.